This T cell receptor (beta chain) was captured in a study of Ad26.COV2.S vaccination and SARS-CoV-2 variants. The wider study: Among those in the COV1001 Ad26.COV2.S trial arm was the donor.

As for this clone: Its matching antigen is unknown.

Data came from immunoSEQ multiplex PCR; TCRdb stores just in-frame clones and leaves some out. The data contain around 300,000 clones, roughly 90% of them singletons. Documented treatment: about 20 received Ad26.COV2.S at low or high dose, single or two shots; 5 received placebo; per-sample allocation not given. Day 63 after the first vaccine or placebo injection was the time point for sampling. An Ad26 vector was used to express Wuhan-strain SARS-CoV-2 spike as the vaccine. The CDR3 runs to 12 residues. The V end was cut by 3 bases, the J end by 6 bases, with 6 bases between. The germline gives CDR1 SGHKS, CDR2 YYEKEE (reference sequence). Study observations and caveats: In vaccinated individuals, spike-specific CD8+ and CD4+ T cell responses reportedly displayed substantial breadth.

The sample consisted of peripheral blood, taken in a trial of Ad26.COV2.S vaccine versus placebo. J is TRBJ1-4 and V is TRBV5-5; D might be TRBD1 (5 bases). The sequence derives from a person between 18 and 65 years old who received the Ad26.COV2.S COVID-19 vaccine or a placebo. The CDR3 sequence: CASSWDHEKLFF. The CDR3 nucleotides read TGTGCCAGCAGCTGGGACCATGAAAAACTGTTTTTT.